These 5 T cell receptor beta chains share one sample of origin, sequenced in a study of T-cell memory formation after mild COVID-19. TCRdb analysed the 5' RACE reads with MiXCR anew, one entry per CDR3 protein. Of 580,000 or so distinct CDR3 sequences in the sample, about 18% are singletons; the top ten hold roughly 7.8%. Sequenced material: PBMCs or a T cell subset sorted from them (not recorded which). Receptors originate from an adult woman who had mild COVID-19 (a few samples of this study predate the infection). Cell type and time point are not known.

This chain joins TRBV12-3 or TRBV12-4 and TRBJ1-5; D unresolved. The CDR3 has 14 amino acids. The V end was cut by 8 bases, the J end by 7 bases, with 18 bases between. DNA for the CDR3: TGTGCCAGCGGACCGCGACCGTCGGGACAGCCCCAGCATTTT. Protein: CASGPRPSGQPQHF.

This clonotype turned up a few times. The chain employs TRBV12-3 or TRBV12-4 and TRBJ2-2, with 8 bases matching TRBD2. V shed 6 bases and J 6 bases; nucleotides not matched to a gene: 3. The CDR3 is made up of 13 amino acids. In DNA, the CDR3 is TGTGCCAGCAGGCCGGGACTAGCCGGGGAGCTGTTTTTT. Translation: CASRPGLAGELFF.

This clonotype was counted a few times. The chain uses TRBV7-3 and TRBJ2-2; 7 positions match TRBD2. V shed 1 base and J 6 bases; nucleotides not matched to a gene: 8. CDR3 length equals 16 residues. The germline gives CDR1 SGHTA, CDR2 FQGTGA. CDR3 sequence: CASSLNAGLVAGELFF. DNA of the CDR3: TGTGCCAGCAGCTTAAATGCAGGACTAGTCGCCGGGGAGCTGTTTTTT.

This clonotype was detected a few times. CDR3 loop: CSVSDSGNQPQHF. In DNA form, the CDR3 reads TGCAGCGTTTCAGACTCCGGGAATCAGCCCCAGCATTTT. The chain has TRBV29-1 and TRBJ1-5; D remains ambiguous. Germline V gene lookup returns CDR1 SQVTM and CDR2 ANQGSEA. Deletions cut 5 bases from V and 4 bases from J, with 12 bases between. The CDR3 runs to 13 residues.

This clonotype was counted only a few times. The V gene is TRBV12-3 or TRBV12-4, the J gene TRBJ2-5; 12 bases are a match to TRBD1. After removal of 5 bases from V and 5 bases from J, the junction contained 9 bases not matched to a gene. The CDR3 has 16 residues. DNA of the CDR3: TGTGCCAGCAGTAAAGAGGGGACAGGGGGCCGGGAGACCCAGTACTTC. Its translation: CASSKEGTGGRETQYF.